A few counts support the clone carrying this T cell receptor beta chain. Its antigen is not identified. These data come from a study of spatial heterogeneity in lung cancer. Study-wide background: Averaged across combinations, each unique TCR and UMI pairing appeared more than ten times in raw reads, which were uncorrected. Findings and caveats of the study: Ubiquitous, expanded tumor-derived TCRs were more frequently observed in blood at resection than at follow-up.

Documented time point: sample taken at primary tumor resection. The study sequenced unsorted whole RNA from tumor, nontumor lung or frozen PBMC. Patients with untreated early-stage non-small cell lung cancer, numbering 55 to 80, were the donors. TCRdb analysed the 5' RACE reads with MiXCR anew, one entry per CDR3 protein. The data hold around 60,000 distinct CDR3 sequences, with 7.5% to 8.5% observed a single time. The clonotype was recovered from a female donor with early-stage non-small cell lung cancer. The material sequenced was PBMCs, taken at surgery.

The DNA for the CDR3 is TGCAGTGCTAGAGAAACGGCGGTTGAGACCCAGTACTTC. This sequence encodes CSARETAVETQYF. J is TRBJ2-5 and V is TRBV20-1; D not resolved. V was trimmed by 0 bases and J by 5 bases, leaving 10 bases between them. The CDR3 is made up of 13 amino acids. The V gene's germline CDR1 is DFQATT and CDR2 SNEGSKA (reference sequence).